The 28 T cell receptor beta chains presented below share a single source sample, sequenced in a study of Ad26.COV2.S vaccination and SARS-CoV-2 variants. Sequencing used immunoSEQ multiplex PCR; TCRdb keeps in-frame clones, though not all of them. The sample shows roughly 92,000 clones, 82% of them seen only once. The sample was peripheral blood, taken after recovery from COVID-19. The source is a human donor who had recovered from COVID-19.

This chain uses TRBV12-3 or TRBV12-4 with TRBJ1-1; D is unresolved. The length of the CDR3 is 12 residues. With 5 bases removed from V and 5 bases from J, the gap between germline ends came to 9 bases. CDR3 sequence (DNA): TGTGCCAGCAGTCCCCGGGTTACTGAAGCTTTCTTT. Translating gives CASSPRVTEAFF.

This clone was counted only a few times. V is TRBV13 and J is TRBJ2-2; TRBD2 matches at 8 bases. The CDR3 has 15 residues. CDR1 is PRHDT, CDR2 FYEKMQ, per germline (reference sequence). V lost 8 bases and J lost 4; bases outside the gene matches: 9. This CDR3 reads CASQRGRGATGELFF. In nucleotides, the CDR3 is TGTGCCAGCCAACGCGGGCGGGGGGCCACCGGGGAGCTGTTTTTT. Complete variable domain (other parts from reference TRBV13 and TRBJ2-2): AAGVIQSPRHLIKEKRETATLKCYPIPRHDTVYWYQQGPGQDPQFLISFYEKMQSDKGSIPDRFSAQQFSDYHSELNMSSLELGDSALYFCASQRGRGATGELFFGEGSRLTVL.

The chain is built from TRBV27 and TRBJ1-3, with D hard to call. V shed 0 bases and J shed 2 bases, with 8 bases lying between them. There are 15 residues in the CDR3. Germline V gives CDR1 MNHEY, CDR2 SMNVEV (reference sequence). DNA of the CDR3: TGTGCCAGCAGTTTATCGTGGGAAACTGGAAACACCATATATTTT. Its translation: CASSLSWETGNTIYF.

V and J are TRBV5-4 and TRBJ2-4, with a possible D match to TRBD1 (5 bases). Per germline, CDR1 SGHNT and CDR2 YYREEE (reference sequence). V was pared by 10 bases and J by 8 bases, with 13 bases between. This CDR3 region has 11 residues. CDR3 protein: CAPSQVDIQYF. CDR3 nucleotide sequence: TGTGCCCCATCACAGGTTGACATTCAGTACTTC.

The V gene is TRBV14, the J gene TRBJ1-6; TRBD1 might be the D (6 bases). The germline V and J ends were trimmed by 2 bases and 10 bases, with 12 bases remaining between them. Germline values: CDR1 SGHDN, CDR2 FVKESK. The CDR3 has 14 amino acids. The CDR3 protein is CASSQQGRQSPLHF. The CDR3 DNA sequence: TGTGCCAGCAGCCAACAGGGGCGGCAATCACCCCTCCACTTT. Using reference TRBV14 and TRBJ1-6 for the parts outside the CDR3, the full variable domain is EAGVTQFPSHSVIEKGQTVTLRCDPISGHDNLYWYRRVMGKEIKFLLHFVKESKQDESGMPNNRFLAERTGGTYSTLKVQPAELEDSGVYFCASSQQGRQSPLHFGNGTRLTVT.

The V call is TRBV28, the J call TRBJ2-4; perhaps D is TRBD1 or TRBD2 (5 bases each). With 7 bases removed from V and 0 bases from J, the gap between germline ends came to 16 bases. The germline gives CDR1 MDHEN, CDR2 SYDVKM. The CDR3 loop spans 16 amino acids. CDR3 protein: CASKDGDLLAKNIQYF. For the CDR3, the DNA is TGTGCCAGCAAAGACGGGGACCTCTTAGCCAAAAACATTCAGTACTTC.

The chain links TRBV5-1 to TRBJ2-2, with 13 bases fitting TRBD2. The V segment lost 4 bases and the J segment 4 bases; nucleotides outside the gene matches: 7. This CDR3 is built from 17 residues. Germline V gene sequence: CDR1 SGHRS, CDR2 YFSETQ. In DNA form, the CDR3 reads TGCGCCAGCAGCACAGGACTAGCGGGAGAAATCACCGGGGAGCTGTTTTTT. Translating gives CASSTGLAGEITGELFF. The complete variable domain, with remaining parts taken from reference TRBV5-1 and TRBJ2-2, reads KAGVTQTPRYLIKTRGQQVTLSCSPISGHRSVSWYQQTPGQGLQFLFEYFSETQRNKGNFPGRFSGRQFSNSRSEMNVSTLELGDSALYLCASSTGLAGEITGELFFGEGSRLTVL.

As DNA, the CDR3 is TGCGCCAGTCGCAGGGGAAACACCGGGGAGCTGTTTTTT. Its translation is CASRRGNTGELFF. The rearrangement uses TRBV5-1 and TRBJ2-2; tentative D call: TRBD1 (6 bases). Germline CDR1 is SGHRS and CDR2 is YFSETQ. V lost 8 bases and J lost 2, with 10 bases in between. The CDR3 has 13 residues.

The rearrangement uses TRBV5-1 and TRBJ2-5, with a weak D call TRBD1 (6 bases). The CDR3 is made up of 14 amino acids. Germline V gene sequence: CDR1 SGHRS, CDR2 YFSETQ. With 4 bases removed from V and 5 bases from J, the gap between germline ends came to 15 bases. The CDR3 loop is CASSQEQGWETQYF. The CDR3 DNA sequence: TGCGCCAGCAGCCAAGAACAGGGATGGGAGACCCAGTACTTC.

The J gene is TRBJ2-7, the V gene TRBV5-1; TRBD1 matches 9 bases. V gave up 4 bases and J gave up 3 bases; unmatched junction bases: 5. Germline V gene sequence: CDR1 SGHRS, CDR2 YFSETQ. This CDR3 spans 14 amino acids. CDR3 region: CASSRGQGNYEQYF. For the CDR3, the DNA is TGCGCCAGCAGCAGGGGACAGGGAAACTACGAGCAGTACTTC. Complete variable domain (other parts from reference TRBV5-1 and TRBJ2-7): KAGVTQTPRYLIKTRGQQVTLSCSPISGHRSVSWYQQTPGQGLQFLFEYFSETQRNKGNFPGRFSGRQFSNSRSEMNVSTLELGDSALYLCASSRGQGNYEQYFGPGTRLTVT.

This clone was observed a single time. V and J are TRBV12-3 or TRBV12-4 and TRBJ1-5; 11 bases match TRBD1. V trimming: 7 bases; J trimming: 12 bases; junction bases outside the gene matches: 8. The CDR3 is 13 amino acids. The CDR3 DNA sequence: TGTGCCAGCAACGGACAGGGGGCATTGGGCCAGCATTTT. Protein: CASNGQGALGQHF.

The V gene is TRBV5-1, the J gene TRBJ1-3; 8 bases align to TRBD1. The V gene's germline CDR1 is SGHRS and CDR2 YFSETQ. There are 14 residues in the CDR3. Trimming removed 3 bases from V and 6 bases from J; junction bases left unmatched: 5. The CDR3: CASSSGQGINTIYF. CDR3 sequence (DNA): TGCGCCAGCAGCTCTGGACAGGGAATAAACACCATATATTTT.

This clone was observed once. The chain combines TRBV12-5 with TRBJ2-1; 9 bases are shared with TRBD2. The germline V gene has CDR1 LGHNT and CDR2 FRNRAP. V dropped 4 bases and J dropped 5; count of bases not matched to a gene: 9. The CDR3 loop spans 16 amino acids. As DNA, the CDR3 is TGTGCTAGTGGTTATCCGGGTAGCGGGGGCCACAATGAGCAGTTCTTC. This translates into CASGYPGSGGHNEQFF. The variable domain in full, completed from reference TRBV12-5 and TRBJ2-1, reads DARVTQTPRHKVTEMGQEVTMRCQPILGHNTVFWYRQTMMQGLELLAYFRNRAPLDDSGMPKDRFSAEMPDATLATLKIQPSEPRDSAVYFCASGYPGSGGHNEQFFGPGTRLTVL.

The chain links TRBV7-6 to TRBJ2-5; 12 bases agree with TRBD2. The CDR3 runs to 15 residues. With V trimmed by 6 bases and J by 5 bases, 7 bases remained unmatched. Germline CDR1 reads SGHVS; CDR2 reads FNYEAQ. CDR3 region: CASRPTSGRFETQYF. The DNA for the CDR3 is TGTGCCAGCAGACCAACTAGCGGGAGGTTTGAGACCCAGTACTTC.

The CDR3 nucleotides read TGTGCCACCAGTGTTCACGGGGGACTAGCAGAATATGAGCAGTTCTTC. Translated, it gives CATSVHGGLAEYEQFF. J is TRBJ2-1 and V is TRBV24-1; TRBD2 aligns across 9 bases. V lost 5 bases to trimming and J lost 8 bases; unmatched junction nucleotides: 12. Germline V gene data show CDR1 as KGHDR and CDR2 as SFDVKD. CDR3 length equals 16 residues.

Notes on this clone: Other DNA variants within this sample encode the same CDR3. V is TRBV18 and J is TRBJ1-1; 7 bases fit TRBD1. CDR1 is KGHSH and CDR2 is LQKENI in the germline V gene. The CDR3 loop spans 12 amino acids. V shed 3 bases, J shed 7 bases, and the junction held 2 bases outside the gene matches. The DNA for the CDR3 is TGTGCCAGCTCACCCGGGACAGATGAAGCTTTCTTT. Protein sequence: CASSPGTDEAFF.

The rearrangement uses TRBV11-3 and TRBJ1-6; D is undetermined. Germline assignment: CDR1 SGHNT and CDR2 YENEEA. Between the trimmed V and J ends, which lost 5 bases and 3 bases, there was a span of 2 bases. The CDR3 is 12 amino acids. The CDR3 loop is CASSHYNSPLHF. For the CDR3, the DNA is TGTGCCAGCAGCCACTATAATTCACCCCTCCACTTT. Full variable domain (rest looked up from reference TRBV11-3 and TRBJ1-6): EAGVVQSPRYKIIEKKQPVAFWCNPISGHNTLYWYLQNLGQGPELLIRYENEEAVDDSQLPKDRFSAERLKGVDSTLKIQPAELGDSAVYLCASSHYNSPLHFGNGTRLTVT.

The chain carries TRBV24-1 and TRBJ2-5; D remains unclear. Trimming took 1 base from V and 2 from J, leaving 7 bases between them. This CDR3 contains 14 residues. CDR1 and CDR2 (germline): KGHDR, SFDVKD. The CDR3 loop reads CATSDLNGQETQYF. CDR3 bases: TGTGCCACCAGTGATTTAAACGGGCAAGAGACCCAGTACTTC.

This rearrangement joins TRBV7-6 to TRBJ2-5; 7 nucleotides line up with TRBD2. The V and J ends lost 3 bases and 2 bases, in that order; junction bases with no gene match: 6. There are 15 residues in the CDR3. Germline V gene data show CDR1 as SGHVS and CDR2 as FNYEAQ. The CDR3 nucleotides are TGTGCCAGCAGCTTCGACCTAGCGGCGCAAGAGACCCAGTACTTC. It codes for CASSFDLAAQETQYF.

V usage is TRBV6-2 or TRBV6-3 and J usage is TRBJ2-5; D is uncertain. V lost 4 bases and J lost 4, with 7 bases in between. The CDR3 is made up of 12 amino acids. Germline V gives CDR1 MNHEY, CDR2 SVGEGT. CDR3 protein: CASSFFRETQYF. CDR3 DNA: TGTGCCAGCAGTTTTTTTCGAGAGACCCAGTACTTC.

The chain has TRBV4-1 and TRBJ1-5; 9 nucleotides line up with TRBD1. The germline V gene encodes CDR1 MGHRA and CDR2 YSYEKL. Losses at the gene ends were 0 bases for V and 7 bases for J; bases not matched to a gene: 4. The CDR3 spans 15 residues. This CDR3 is CASSQETGGLQPQHF. DNA for the CDR3: TGCGCCAGCAGCCAAGAGACAGGGGGTTTACAGCCCCAGCATTTT.

This chain joins TRBV28 and TRBJ2-7, with 10 bases matching TRBD1. Per germline, CDR1 MDHEN and CDR2 SYDVKM. The CDR3 consists of 15 residues. V lost 7 bases and J lost 3; bases outside the gene matches: 9. The chain's CDR3 is CASTTPGTGDYEQYF. Written as DNA, the CDR3 is TGTGCCAGCACCACCCCCGGGACAGGGGACTACGAGCAGTACTTC.

The chain carries TRBV29-1 and TRBJ1-2; 12 bases are a match to TRBD1. The CDR3 is 18 amino acids. V lost 3 bases, J lost 6 bases, and 17 bases stayed unmatched. Looked up from germline, CDR1 is SQVTM and CDR2 is ANQGSEA. CDR3 bases: TGCAGCGTTGAGAGACGTGGGACAGGGGGCGAGTGGCAAAATGGCTACACCTTC. Protein sequence: CSVERRGTGGEWQNGYTF.

The V and J genes are TRBV6-1 and TRBJ1-5; D unclear. CDR1 is MNHNS, CDR2 SASEGT, per germline. This CDR3 region has 15 residues. V was shortened by 1 base and J by 7 bases, with 14 bases between the two germline ends. The DNA for the CDR3 is TGTGCCAGCAGTGAAGACGGCAGAGGAAAACAGCCCCAGCATTTT. It is translated as CASSEDGRGKQPQHF.

This chain links TRBV28 with TRBJ2-7, with 11 positions matching TRBD1. V gave up 3 bases and J gave up 3 bases; unmatched junction bases: 1. The CDR3 length is 14 residues. The germline V gene encodes CDR1 MDHEN and CDR2 SYDVKM. The CDR3 coding sequence is TGTGCCAGCAGTTTCGGGACAGGGGGCTACGAGCAGTACTTC. This sequence encodes CASSFGTGGYEQYF. Together with reference TRBV28 and TRBJ2-7, the CDR3 gives the full variable domain: DVKVTQSSRYLVKRTGEKVFLECVQDMDHENMFWYRQDPGLGLRLIYFSYDVKMKEKGDIPEGYSVSREKKERFSLILESASTNQTSMYLCASSFGTGGYEQYFGPGTRLTVT.

The chain recombines TRBV27 with TRBJ2-3, with D possibly TRBD2 on 5 matching bases. The CDR3 consists of 17 residues. Germline CDR1 and CDR2: MNHEY and SMNVEV (reference sequence). Trimming pared 8 bases from V and 0 bases from J, leaving 21 bases between. This chain's CDR3 is CASRNLGGSTSTDTQYF. The CDR3 coding sequence is TGTGCCAGCCGAAATCTGGGCGGGTCTACTAGCACAGATACGCAGTATTTT.

This clone was picked up a small number of times. The genes are TRBV10-3 and TRBJ2-1; the match to TRBD1 covers 9 bases. The CDR3 length is 16 residues. Germline CDR1 reads ENHRY; CDR2 reads SYGVKD. The J segment lost 5 bases and the V segment lost 4 bases, leaving 9 bases of the junction unmatched. The CDR3 nucleotides read TGTGCCATCAGTGGACCCACAGGGGGCGCGGACAATGAGCAGTTCTTC. Translated, it gives CAISGPTGGADNEQFF.

The V gene is TRBV28, the J gene TRBJ2-3, with a possible D match to TRBD2 (6 bases). This CDR3 is built from 15 residues. Germline V gene lookup returns CDR1 MDHEN and CDR2 SYDVKM. Trimming pared 7 bases from V and 4 bases from J, leaving 18 bases between. CDR3 DNA: TGTGCCAGCACTGAAGCGGGCGGTTTTGCAGATACGCAGTATTTT. Translated, it gives CASTEAGGFADTQYF.